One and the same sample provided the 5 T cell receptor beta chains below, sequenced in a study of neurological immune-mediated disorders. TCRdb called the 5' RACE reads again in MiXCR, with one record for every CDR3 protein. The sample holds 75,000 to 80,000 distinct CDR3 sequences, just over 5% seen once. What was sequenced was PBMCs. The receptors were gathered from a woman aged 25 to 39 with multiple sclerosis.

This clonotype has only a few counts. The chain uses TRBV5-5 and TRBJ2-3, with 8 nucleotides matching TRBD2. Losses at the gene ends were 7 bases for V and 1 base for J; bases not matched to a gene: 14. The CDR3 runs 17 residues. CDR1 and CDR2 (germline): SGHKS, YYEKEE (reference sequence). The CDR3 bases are TGTGCCAGCTTCCGATTTGGGACTAGAGGACGCACAGATACGCAGTATTTT. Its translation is CASFRFGTRGRTDTQYF.

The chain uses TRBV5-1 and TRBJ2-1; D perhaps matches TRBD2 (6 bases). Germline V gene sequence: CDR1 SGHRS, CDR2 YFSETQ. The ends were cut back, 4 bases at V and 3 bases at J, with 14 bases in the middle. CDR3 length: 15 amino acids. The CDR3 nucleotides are TGCGCCAGCAGCCCGGTGCTAGCGAACTACAATGAGCAGTTCTTC. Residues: CASSPVLANYNEQFF.

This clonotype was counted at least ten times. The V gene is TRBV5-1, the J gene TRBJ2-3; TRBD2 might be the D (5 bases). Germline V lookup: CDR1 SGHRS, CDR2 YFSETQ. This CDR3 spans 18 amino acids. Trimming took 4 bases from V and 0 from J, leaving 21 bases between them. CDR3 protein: CASSDVAGIPDSTDTQYF. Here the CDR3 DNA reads TGCGCCAGCAGCGACGTCGCCGGGATCCCTGACAGCACAGATACGCAGTATTTT. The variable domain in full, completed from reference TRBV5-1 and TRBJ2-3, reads KAGVTQTPRYLIKTRGQQVTLSCSPISGHRSVSWYQQTPGQGLQFLFEYFSETQRNKGNFPGRFSGRQFSNSRSEMNVSTLELGDSALYLCASSDVAGIPDSTDTQYFGPGTRLTVL.

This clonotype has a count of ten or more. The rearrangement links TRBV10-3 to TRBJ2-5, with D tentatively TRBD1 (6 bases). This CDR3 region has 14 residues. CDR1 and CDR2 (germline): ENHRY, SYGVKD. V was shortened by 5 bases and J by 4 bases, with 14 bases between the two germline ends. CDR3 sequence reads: CAISPRGTRETQYF. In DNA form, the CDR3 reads TGTGCCATCAGTCCCAGGGGAACGCGAGAGACCCAGTACTTC.

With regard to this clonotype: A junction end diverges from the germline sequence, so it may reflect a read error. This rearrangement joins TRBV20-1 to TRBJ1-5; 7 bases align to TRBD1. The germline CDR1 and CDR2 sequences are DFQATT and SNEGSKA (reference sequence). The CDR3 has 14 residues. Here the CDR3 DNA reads TGTAGTGCTAGAGGAGGGGGCGAGGATCAGCCCCAGCATTTT. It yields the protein CSARGGGEDQPQHF.